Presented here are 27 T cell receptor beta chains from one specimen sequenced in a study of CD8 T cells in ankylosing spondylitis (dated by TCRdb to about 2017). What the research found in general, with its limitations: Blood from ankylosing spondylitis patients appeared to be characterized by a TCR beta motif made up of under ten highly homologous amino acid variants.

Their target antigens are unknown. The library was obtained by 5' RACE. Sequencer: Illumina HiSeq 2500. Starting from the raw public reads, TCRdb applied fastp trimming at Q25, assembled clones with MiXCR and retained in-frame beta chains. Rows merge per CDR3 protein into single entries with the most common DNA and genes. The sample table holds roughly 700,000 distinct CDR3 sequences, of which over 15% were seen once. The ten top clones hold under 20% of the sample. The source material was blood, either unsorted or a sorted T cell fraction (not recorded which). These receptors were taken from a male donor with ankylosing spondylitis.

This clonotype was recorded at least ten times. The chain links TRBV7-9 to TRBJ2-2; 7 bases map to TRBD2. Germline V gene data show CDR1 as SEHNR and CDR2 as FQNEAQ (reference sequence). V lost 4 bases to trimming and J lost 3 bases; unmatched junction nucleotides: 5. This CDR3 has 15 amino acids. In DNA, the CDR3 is TGTGCCAGCAGCTCCCAGGGAGGGGACACCGGGGAGCTGTTTTTT. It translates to CASSSQGGDTGELFF.

The CDR3 loop reads CASSRSGGTGNTIYF. The CDR3, as DNA: TGTGCCAGCAGTCGATCGGGGGGTACTGGAAACACCATATATTTT. V usage is TRBV7-9 and J usage is TRBJ1-3; TRBD1 might be the D (5 bases). This CDR3 contains 15 residues. Per germline, CDR1 SEHNR and CDR2 FQNEAQ (reference sequence). The V end was cut by 6 bases, the J end by 2 bases, with 14 bases between. Complete variable domain (other parts from reference TRBV7-9 and TRBJ1-3): DTGVSQNPRHKITKRGQNVTFRCDPISEHNRLYWYRQTLGQGPEFLTYFQNEAQLEKSRLLSDRFSAERPKGSFSTLEIQRTEQGDSAMYLCASSRSGGTGNTIYFGEGSWLTVV.

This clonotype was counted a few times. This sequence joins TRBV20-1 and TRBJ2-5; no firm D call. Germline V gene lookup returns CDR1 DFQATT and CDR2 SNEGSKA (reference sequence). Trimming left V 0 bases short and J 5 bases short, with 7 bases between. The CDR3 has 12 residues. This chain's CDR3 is CSARDQSETQYF. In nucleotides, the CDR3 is TGCAGTGCTAGAGACCAATCGGAGACCCAGTACTTC.

In DNA, the CDR3 is TGCGCCAGCAGTGCGGGACTAGCGGGGGGAGGGTTCTTC. Its translation: CASSAGLAGGGFF. This sequence joins TRBV10-2 and TRBJ2-1; 15 bases agree with TRBD2. The germline V gene encodes CDR1 WSHSY and CDR2 SAAADI. V was clipped by 4 bases and J by 15 bases; unmatched bases: 4. The CDR3 extends over 13 amino acids.

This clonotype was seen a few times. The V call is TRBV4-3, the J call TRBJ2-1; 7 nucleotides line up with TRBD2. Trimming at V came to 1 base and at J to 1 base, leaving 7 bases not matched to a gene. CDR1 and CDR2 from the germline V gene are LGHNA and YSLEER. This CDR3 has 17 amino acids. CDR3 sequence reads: CASSQGVASGSYNEQFF. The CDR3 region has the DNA TGCGCCAGCAGCCAAGGGGTGGCTAGCGGATCCTACAATGAGCAGTTCTTC.

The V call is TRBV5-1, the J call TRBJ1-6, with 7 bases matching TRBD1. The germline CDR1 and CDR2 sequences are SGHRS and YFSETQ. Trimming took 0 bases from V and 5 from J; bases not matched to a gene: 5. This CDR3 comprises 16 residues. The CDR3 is CASSLGQGSNNSPLHF. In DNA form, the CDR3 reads TGCGCCAGCAGCTTGGGACAGGGTTCAAATAATTCACCCCTCCACTTT.

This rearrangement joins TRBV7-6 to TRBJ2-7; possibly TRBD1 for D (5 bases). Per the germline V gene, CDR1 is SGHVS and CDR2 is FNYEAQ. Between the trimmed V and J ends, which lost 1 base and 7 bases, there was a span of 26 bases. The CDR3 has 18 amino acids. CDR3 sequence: CASSLERGDRTPPGEQYF. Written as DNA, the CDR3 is TGTGCCAGCAGCTTAGAGAGAGGAGACAGAACTCCCCCCGGAGAGCAGTACTTC.

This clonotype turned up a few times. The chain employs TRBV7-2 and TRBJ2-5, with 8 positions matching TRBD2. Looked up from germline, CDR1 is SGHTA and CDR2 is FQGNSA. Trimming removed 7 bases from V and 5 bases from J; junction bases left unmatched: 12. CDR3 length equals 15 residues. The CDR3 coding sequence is TGTGCCAGCACCCTCGGAGCGGGAGTAGGGGAGACCCAGTACTTC. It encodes CASTLGAGVGETQYF.

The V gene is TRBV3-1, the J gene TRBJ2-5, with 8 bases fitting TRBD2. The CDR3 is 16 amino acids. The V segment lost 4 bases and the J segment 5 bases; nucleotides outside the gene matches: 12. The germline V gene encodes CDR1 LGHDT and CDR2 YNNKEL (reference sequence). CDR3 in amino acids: CASSPHLSGSAETQYF. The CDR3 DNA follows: TGTGCCAGCAGCCCCCACCTAAGCGGGAGTGCGGAGACCCAGTACTTC.

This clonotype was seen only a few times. The CDR3 DNA follows: TGCAGTGCTAGAGATTCGGAGGCGTGGGAAAGAACAGATACGCAGTATTTT. Protein product: CSARDSEAWERTDTQYF. The chain joins TRBV20-1 to TRBJ2-3; D perhaps matches TRBD2 (5 bases). This CDR3 has 17 amino acids. V shed 0 bases and J shed 3 bases, with 19 bases lying between them. Germline V gives CDR1 DFQATT, CDR2 SNEGSKA (reference sequence).

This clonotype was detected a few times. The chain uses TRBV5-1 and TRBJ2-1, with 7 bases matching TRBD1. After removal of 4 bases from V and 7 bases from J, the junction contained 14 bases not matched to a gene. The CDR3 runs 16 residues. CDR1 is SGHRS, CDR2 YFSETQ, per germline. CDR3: CASSESDRSPLNEQFF. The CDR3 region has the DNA TGCGCCAGCAGCGAGTCGGACAGGTCCCCTCTAAATGAGCAGTTCTTC. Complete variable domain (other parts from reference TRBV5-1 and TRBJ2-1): KAGVTQTPRYLIKTRGQQVTLSCSPISGHRSVSWYQQTPGQGLQFLFEYFSETQRNKGNFPGRFSGRQFSNSRSEMNVSTLELGDSALYLCASSESDRSPLNEQFFGPGTRLTVL.

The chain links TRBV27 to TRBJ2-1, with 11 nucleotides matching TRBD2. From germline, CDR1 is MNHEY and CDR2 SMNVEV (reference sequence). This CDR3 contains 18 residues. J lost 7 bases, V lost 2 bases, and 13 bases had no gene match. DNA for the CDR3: TGTGCCAGCAGTTTAAGGGCACTAGCGGGGGCTACGGGGAATGAGCAGTTCTTC. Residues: CASSLRALAGATGNEQFF.

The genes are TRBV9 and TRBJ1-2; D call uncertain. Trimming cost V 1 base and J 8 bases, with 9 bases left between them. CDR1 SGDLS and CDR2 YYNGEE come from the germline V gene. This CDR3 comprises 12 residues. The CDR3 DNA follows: TGTGCCAGCAGCGTATCGTACGGCGGCTACACCTTC. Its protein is CASSVSYGGYTF. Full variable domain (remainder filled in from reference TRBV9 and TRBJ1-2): DSGVTQTPKHLITATGQRVTLRCSPRSGDLSVYWYQQSLDQGLQFLIQYYNGEERAKGNILERFSAQQFPDLHSELNLSSLELGDSALYFCASSVSYGGYTFGSGTRLTVV.

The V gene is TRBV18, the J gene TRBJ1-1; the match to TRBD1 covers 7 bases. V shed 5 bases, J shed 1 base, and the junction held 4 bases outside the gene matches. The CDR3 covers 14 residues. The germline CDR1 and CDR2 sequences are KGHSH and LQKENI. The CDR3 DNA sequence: TGTGCCAGCTCAAGGGACAGACAGAACACTGAAGCTTTCTTT. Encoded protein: CASSRDRQNTEAFF.

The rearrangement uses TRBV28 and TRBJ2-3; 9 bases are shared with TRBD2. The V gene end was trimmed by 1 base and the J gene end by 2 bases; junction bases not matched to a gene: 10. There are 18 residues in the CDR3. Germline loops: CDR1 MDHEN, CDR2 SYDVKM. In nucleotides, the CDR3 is TGTGCCAGCAGTTTATCGGGGGGCGGGAGGGCCAACACAGATACGCAGTATTTT. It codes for CASSLSGGGRANTDTQYF.

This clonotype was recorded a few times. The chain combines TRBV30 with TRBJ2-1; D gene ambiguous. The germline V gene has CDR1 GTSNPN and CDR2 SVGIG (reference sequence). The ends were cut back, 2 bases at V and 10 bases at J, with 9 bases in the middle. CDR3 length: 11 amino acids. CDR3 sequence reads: CAWSNRREQFF. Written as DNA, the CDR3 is TGTGCCTGGAGTAACCGCAGGGAGCAGTTCTTC. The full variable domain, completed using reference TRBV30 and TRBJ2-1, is SQTIHQWPATLVQPVGSPLSLECTVEGTSNPNLYWYRQAAGRGLQLLFYSVGIGQISSEVPQNLSASRPQDRQFILSSKKLLLSDSGFYLCAWSNRREQFFGPGTRLTVL.

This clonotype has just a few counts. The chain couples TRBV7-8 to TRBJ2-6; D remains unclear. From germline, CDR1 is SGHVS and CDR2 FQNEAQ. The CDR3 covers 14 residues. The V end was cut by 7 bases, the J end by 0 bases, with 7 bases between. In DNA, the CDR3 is TGTGCCAGCACTAGTAGCTCTGGGGCCAACGTCCTGACTTTC. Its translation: CASTSSSGANVLTF.

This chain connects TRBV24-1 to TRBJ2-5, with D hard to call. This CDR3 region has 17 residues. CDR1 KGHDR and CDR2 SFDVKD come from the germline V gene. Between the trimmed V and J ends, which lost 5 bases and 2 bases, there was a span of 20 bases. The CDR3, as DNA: TGTGCCACCAGTGGCTCATCCGGCACGGCAACTCAAGAGACCCAGTACTTC. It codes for CATSGSSGTATQETQYF.

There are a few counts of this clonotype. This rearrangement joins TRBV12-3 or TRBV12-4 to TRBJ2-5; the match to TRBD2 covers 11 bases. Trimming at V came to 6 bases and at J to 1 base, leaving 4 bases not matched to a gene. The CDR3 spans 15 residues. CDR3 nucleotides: TGTGCCAGCAGGTCTAGCGGGGGGACCCAAGAGACCCAGTACTTC. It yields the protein CASRSSGGTQETQYF.

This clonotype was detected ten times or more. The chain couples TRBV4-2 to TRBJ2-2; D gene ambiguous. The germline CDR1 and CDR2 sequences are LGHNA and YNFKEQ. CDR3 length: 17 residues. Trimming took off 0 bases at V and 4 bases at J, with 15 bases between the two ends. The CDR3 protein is CASSQDSTFILTGELFF. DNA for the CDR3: TGTGCCAGCAGCCAAGATTCGACCTTTATTCTCACCGGGGAGCTGTTTTTT.

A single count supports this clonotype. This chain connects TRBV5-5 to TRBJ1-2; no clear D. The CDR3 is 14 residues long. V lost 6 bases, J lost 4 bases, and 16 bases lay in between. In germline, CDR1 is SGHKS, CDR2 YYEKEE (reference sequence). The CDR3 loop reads CASTLTDELYGYTF. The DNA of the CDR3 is TGTGCCAGCACCCTGACGGACGAGCTCTATGGCTACACCTTC. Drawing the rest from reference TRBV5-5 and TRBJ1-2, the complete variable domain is DAGVTQSPTHLIKTRGQQVTLRCSPISGHKSVSWYQQVLGQGPQFIFQYYEKEERGRGNFPDRFSARQFPNYSSELNVNALLLGDSALYLCASTLTDELYGYTFGSGTRLTVV.

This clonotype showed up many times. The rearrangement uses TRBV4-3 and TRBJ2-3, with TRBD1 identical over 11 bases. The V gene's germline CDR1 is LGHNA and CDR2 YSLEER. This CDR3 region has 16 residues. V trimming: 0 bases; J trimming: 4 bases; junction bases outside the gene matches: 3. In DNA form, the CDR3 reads TGCGCCAGCAGCCAAGAGGGACAGGGGGTAGCAGATACGCAGTATTTT. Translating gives CASSQEGQGVADTQYF.

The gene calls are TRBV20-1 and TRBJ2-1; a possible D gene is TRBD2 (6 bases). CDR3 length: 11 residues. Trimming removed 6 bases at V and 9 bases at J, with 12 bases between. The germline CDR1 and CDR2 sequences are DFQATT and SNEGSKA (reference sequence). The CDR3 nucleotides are TGCAGTGCCGGGACTTCTACTGAGCAGTTCTTC. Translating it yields CSAGTSTEQFF.

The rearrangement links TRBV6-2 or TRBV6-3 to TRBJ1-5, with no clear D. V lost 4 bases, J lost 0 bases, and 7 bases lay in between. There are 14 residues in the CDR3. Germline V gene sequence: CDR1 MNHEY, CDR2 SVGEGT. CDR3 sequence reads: CASSWNGSNQPQHF. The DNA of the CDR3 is TGTGCCAGCAGTTGGAATGGTAGCAATCAGCCCCAGCATTTT.

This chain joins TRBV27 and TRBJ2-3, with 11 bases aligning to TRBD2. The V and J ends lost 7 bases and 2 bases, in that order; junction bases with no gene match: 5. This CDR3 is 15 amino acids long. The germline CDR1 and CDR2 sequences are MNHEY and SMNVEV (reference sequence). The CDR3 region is CASTQTSGDTDTQYF. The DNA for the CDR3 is TGTGCCAGCACCCAGACTAGCGGGGACACAGATACGCAGTATTTT.

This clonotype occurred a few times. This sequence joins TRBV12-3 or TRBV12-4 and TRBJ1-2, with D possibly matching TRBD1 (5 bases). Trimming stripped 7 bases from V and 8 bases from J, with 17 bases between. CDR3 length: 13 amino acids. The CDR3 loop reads CASTFGTARGYTF. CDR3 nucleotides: TGTGCCAGCACCTTCGGGACGGCGAGGGGCTACACCTTC.

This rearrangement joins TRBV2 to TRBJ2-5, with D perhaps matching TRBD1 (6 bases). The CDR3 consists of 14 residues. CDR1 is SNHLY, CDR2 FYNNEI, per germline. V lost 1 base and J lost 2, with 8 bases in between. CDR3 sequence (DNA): TGTGCCAGCAGTGAAGTAGGACAGCAAGAGACCCAGTACTTC. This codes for CASSEVGQQETQYF.